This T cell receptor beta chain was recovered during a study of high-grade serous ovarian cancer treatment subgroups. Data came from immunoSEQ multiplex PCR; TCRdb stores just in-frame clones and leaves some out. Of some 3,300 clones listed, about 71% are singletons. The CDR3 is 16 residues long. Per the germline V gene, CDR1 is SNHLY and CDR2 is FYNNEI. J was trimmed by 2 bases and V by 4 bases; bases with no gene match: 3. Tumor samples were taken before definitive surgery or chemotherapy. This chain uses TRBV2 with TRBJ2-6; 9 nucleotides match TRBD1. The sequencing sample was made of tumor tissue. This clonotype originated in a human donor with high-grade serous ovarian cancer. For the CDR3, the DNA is TGTGCCAGCAGTGTCGGGACAGGGACTGGGGCCAACGTCCTGACTTTC. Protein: CASSVGTGTGANVLTF.